This TCR beta chain was captured in a study of cytomegalovirus exposure and HLA in healthy donors. Study information: A later analysis reported the approximately 120 validation repertoires used the same platform as the approximately 670 first-cohort repertoires. Overall study results and limits: Published work reported that the classifier diagnosed cytomegalovirus status with high specificity and sensitivity.

V gave up 5 bases and J gave up 0 bases, with 14 bases separating them. Germline V gene lookup returns CDR1 MGHDK and CDR2 SYGVNS. The CDR3 length is 15 residues. Measured with immunoSEQ multiplex PCR; TCRdb has only the in-frame clones, and not every one. The sample includes roughly 140,000 clones, around nine tenths seen only once; the top ten take about 3%. Points on this clone: As yet, its antigen is unknown.

The TCR sequence derives from a woman between 18 and 30 years old in good health and CMV-seropositive. The specimen was PBMCs. The gene calls are TRBV25-1 and TRBJ2-7; D might be TRBD2 (5 bases). The CDR3 DNA follows: TGTGCCAGCAGTCCCTCAACGGGGTCCTCCTACGAGCAGTACTTC. Protein sequence: CASSPSTGSSYEQYF.